This is a list of T cell receptor beta chains from one sample in a study of TIL therapy for anti-PD-1-resistant metastatic lung cancer. Libraries were prepared by immunoSEQ multiplex PCR; TCRdb keeps only in-frame clonotypes and omits some of them. The repertoire holds roughly 26,000 clones, with approximately 77% as singletons. Source: tumor tissue, taken at baseline. These receptors all come from a person aged 25 to 79 with non-small cell lung cancer. Each CDR3 is given with its conserved first and last residue. Each record gives: D gene, J gene, clone size, V gene, CDR3 protein, CDR3 DNA. D genes are given only for firm matches. The size entry is marked missing in some rows and otherwise reads once, few, many or a size class.

NA | TRBJ2-2 | few | TRBV7-2 | CASSPRAATNTGELFF | TGTGCCAGCAGCCCCCGGGCAGCAACGAACACCGGGGAGCTGTTTTTT
TRBD2 | TRBJ2-3 | NA | TRBV9 | CASSARSGGETQYF | TGTGCCAGCAGCGCGCGCTCCGGGGGGGAAACGCAGTATTTT
NA | TRBJ1-1 | NA | TRBV6-5 | CASSYPPSEAFF | TGTGCCAGCAGTTACCCCCCCTCTGAAGCTTTCTTT
TRBD1 | TRBJ2-3 | NA | TRBV15 | CATSGLTGARTDTQYF | TGTGCCACCAGCGGCCTGACAGGGGCGCGGACCGATACGCAGTATTTT
NA | TRBJ2-5 | NA | TRBV7-7 | CASSPLDNPGETQYF | TGTGCTAGCAGCCCATTGGACAACCCCGGGGAGACCCAGTACTTC
TRBD2 | TRBJ2-3 | NA | TRBV11-1 | CASSSQIGRGVTDTQYF | TGTGCCAGCAGCTCCCAAATTGGGCGGGGGGTCACAGATACGCAGTATTTT
NA | TRBJ1-6 | few | TRBV30 | CAWGKFRESPLHF | TGTGCCTGGGGTAAATTCAGGGAATCACCCCTCCACTTT
NA | TRBJ1-6 | NA | TRBV5-6 | CASAGTSNSPLHF | TGTGCCAGCGCCGGGACATCAAATTCACCCCTCCACTTT
NA | TRBJ2-7 | NA | TRBV13 | CASSLYTRGEQYF | TGTGCCAGCAGCCTATACACACGGGGCGAGCAGTACTTC
NA | TRBJ1-1 | NA | TRBV7-3 | CASSLGGDLGTEAFF | TGTGCCAGCAGCTTAGGCGGGGATTTGGGCACTGAAGCTTTCTTT
TRBD2 | TRBJ2-2 | NA | TRBV7-6 | CASSLTPLLTSGGSLNTGGLFF | TGTGCCAGCAGCTTAACGCCGCTGCTAACTAGCGGGGGGTCCCTGAACACCGGGGGGCTGTTTTTT
NA | TRBJ2-3 | NA | TRBV10-3 | CAINTGRVTDTQYF | TGTGCCATCAATACAGGGAGGGTTACCGATACGCAGTATTTT
NA | TRBJ1-5 | few | TRBV18 | CASSASLGQPQHF | TGTGCCAGCTCAGCCAGTCTAGGACAGCCCCAGCATTTT
NA | TRBJ2-4 | NA | TRBV7-2 | CASSSAPTTQKNIQYF | TGTGCCAGCAGCAGTGCTCCAACTACACAAAAAAACATTCAGTACTTC
TRBD1 | TRBJ1-5 | few | TRBV30 | CAYHRGGSNQPQHF | TGTGCCTATCACAGGGGAGGGAGCAATCAGCCCCAGCATTTT
NA | TRBJ1-1 | NA | TRBV6-6 | CASSYGVRTEAFF | TGTGCCAGCAGTTACGGCGTCAGGACTGAAGCTTTCTTT
TRBD1 | TRBJ2-7 | NA | TRBV5-5 | CASSWGTGDSYEQYF | TGTGCCAGCAGCTGGGGGACAGGGGACTCCTACGAGCAGTACTTC
TRBD2 | TRBJ2-1 | NA | TRBV5-4 | CASASRTSGNEQFF | TGTGCCAGCGCTTCTAGGACTAGCGGCAATGAGCAGTTCTTC
NA | TRBJ1-1 | NA | TRBV7-2 | CASSFPGIPRAEAFF | TGTGCCAGCAGCTTTCCGGGGATACCACGGGCTGAAGCTTTCTTT
TRBD1 | TRBJ1-2 | NA | TRBV19 | CASTGGDRAGGYTF | TGTGCCAGTACCGGTGGGGACAGGGCTGGCGGCTACACCTTC
TRBD2 | TRBJ2-3 | NA | TRBV9 | CASSVVAGGTDTQYF | TGTGCCAGCAGCGTGGTAGCGGGGGGGACAGATACGCAGTATTTT
NA | TRBJ2-2 | few | TRBV27 | CASTNRLTGELFF | TGTGCCAGCACCAATAGACTGACCGGGGAGCTGTTTTTT
NA | TRBJ1-1 | NA | TRBV7-9 | CASSLKLGSAEAFF | TGTGCCAGCAGCTTAAAATTAGGGTCCGCTGAAGCTTTCTTT
TRBD2 | TRBJ2-3 | NA | TRBV6-5 | CASNSGGESDTQYF | TGTGCCAGCAATAGCGGGGGGGAGTCAGATACGCAGTATTTT
NA | TRBJ2-3 | NA | TRBV7-2 | CASRPGTAKGDTQYF | TGTGCCAGCAGACCAGGGACTGCCAAAGGAGATACGCAGTATTTT
NA | TRBJ1-1 | NA | TRBV7-2 | CASSLNRLTEAFF | TGTGCCAGCAGCTTGAACCGACTTACTGAAGCTTTCTTT
NA | TRBJ1-5 | NA | TRBV2 | CASSASAGLNQPQHF | TGTGCCAGCAGCGCAAGTGCAGGGCTCAATCAGCCCCAGCATTTT
TRBD2 | TRBJ2-7 | NA | TRBV4-3 | CASSQGGTRGYEQYF | TGCGCCAGCAGCCAAGGAGGGACTAGGGGTTACGAGCAGTACTTC
TRBD1 | TRBJ1-2 | NA | TRBV6-6 | CASSSSGQTVNYGYTF | TGTGCCAGCAGTTCGTCGGGACAGACTGTTAACTATGGCTACACCTTC
TRBD2 | TRBJ2-1 | medium-sized | TRBV7-9 | CASSFPGLAGGPNEQFF | TGTGCCAGCAGCTTCCCGGGACTAGCGGGGGGGCCTAATGAGCAGTTCTTC
NA | TRBJ2-3 | NA | TRBV7-2 | CASSLAGGPTDTQYF | TGTGCCAGCAGCTTAGCGGGAGGTCCCACAGATACGCAGTATTTT
NA | TRBJ2-7 | NA | TRBV5-1 | CASSLGGKGPYEQYF | TGCGCCAGCAGCTTGGGGGGTAAGGGCCCCTACGAGCAGTACTTC
NA | TRBJ2-5 | NA | TRBV4-1 | CASSQGQQETQYF | TGCGCCAGCAGCCAAGGTCAGCAAGAGACCCAGTACTTC
TRBD2 | TRBJ2-7 | NA | TRBV5-1 | CASRVAGVAYEQYF | TGCGCCAGCAGAGTAGCGGGGGTAGCCTACGAGCAGTACTTC
NA | TRBJ1-2 | once | TRBV19 | CASSMEGWGYTF | TGTGCCAGTAGTATGGAGGGGTGGGGCTACACCTTC
TRBD2 | TRBJ2-2 | NA | TRBV6-4 | CASSAGTSSGELFF | TGTGCCAGCAGTGCCGGGACTAGCTCCGGGGAGCTGTTTTTT
NA | TRBJ2-4 | NA | TRBV30 | CAWSVGSSLAKNIQYF | TGTGCCTGGAGTGTAGGCAGTTCCTTAGCCAAAAACATTCAGTACTTC
NA | TRBJ1-2 | NA | TRBV5-6 | CASSSIGQNYGYTF | TGTGCCAGCAGCTCTATCGGACAGAACTATGGCTACACCTTC
NA | TRBJ2-3 | NA | TRBV2 | CASSVALGTDTQYF | TGTGCCAGCAGTGTGGCACTCGGCACAGATACGCAGTATTTT
NA | TRBJ2-1 | medium-sized | TRBV5-1 | CASSLSDSLEQFF | TGCGCCAGCAGCTTGTCGGACAGCCTCGAGCAGTTCTTC
NA | TRBJ2-7 | NA | TRBV30 | CAWSLAQGREQYF | TGTGCCTGGAGTTTGGCGCAGGGACGCGAGCAGTACTTC
NA | TRBJ2-7 | NA | TRBV19 | CASSISPDRNEQYF | TGTGCCAGTAGTATAAGCCCGGACAGAAACGAGCAGTACTTC
NA | TRBJ1-1 | few | TRBV4-1 | CASSQEAGYTEAFF | TGCGCCAGCAGCCAAGAGGCGGGGTACACTGAAGCTTTCTTT
NA | TRBJ2-6 | NA | TRBV18 | CASSPSSGANVLTF | TGTGCCAGCTCACCGAGCTCTGGGGCCAACGTCCTGACTTTC